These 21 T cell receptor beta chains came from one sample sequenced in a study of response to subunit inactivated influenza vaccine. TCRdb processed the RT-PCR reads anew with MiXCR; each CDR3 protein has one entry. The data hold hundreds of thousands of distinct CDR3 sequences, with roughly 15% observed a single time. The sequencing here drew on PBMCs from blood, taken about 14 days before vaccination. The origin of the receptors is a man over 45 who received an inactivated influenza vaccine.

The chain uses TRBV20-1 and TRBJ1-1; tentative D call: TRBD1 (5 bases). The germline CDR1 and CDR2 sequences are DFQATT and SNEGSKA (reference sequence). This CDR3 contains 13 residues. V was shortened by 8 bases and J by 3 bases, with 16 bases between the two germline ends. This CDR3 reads CSTPLRGDTEAFF. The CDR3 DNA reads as TGCAGTACTCCCCTCCGGGGGGACACTGAAGCTTTCTTT.

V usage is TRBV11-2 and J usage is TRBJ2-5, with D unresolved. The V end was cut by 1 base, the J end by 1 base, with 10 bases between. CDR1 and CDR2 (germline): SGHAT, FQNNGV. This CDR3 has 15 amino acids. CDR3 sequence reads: CASSLVGSIQETQYF. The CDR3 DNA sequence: TGTGCCAGCAGCTTAGTAGGCAGTATCCAAGAGACCCAGTACTTC.

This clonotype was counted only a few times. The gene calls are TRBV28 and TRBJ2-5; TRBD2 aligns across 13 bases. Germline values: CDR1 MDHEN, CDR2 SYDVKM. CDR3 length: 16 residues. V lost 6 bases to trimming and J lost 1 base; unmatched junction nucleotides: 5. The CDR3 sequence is CASSQLAGGPQETQYF. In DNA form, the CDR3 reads TGTGCCAGCAGCCAACTAGCGGGGGGGCCCCAAGAGACCCAGTACTTC.

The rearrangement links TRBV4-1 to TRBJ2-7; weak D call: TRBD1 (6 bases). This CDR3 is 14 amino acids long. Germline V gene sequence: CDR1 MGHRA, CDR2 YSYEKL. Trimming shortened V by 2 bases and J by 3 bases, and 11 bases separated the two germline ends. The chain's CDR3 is CASSQIQGSYEQYF. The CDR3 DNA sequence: TGCGCCAGCAGCCAAATACAGGGAAGCTACGAGCAGTACTTC.

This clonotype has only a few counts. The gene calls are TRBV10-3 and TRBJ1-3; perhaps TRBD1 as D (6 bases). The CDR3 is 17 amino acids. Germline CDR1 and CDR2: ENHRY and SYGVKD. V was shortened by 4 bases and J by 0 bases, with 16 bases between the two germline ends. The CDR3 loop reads CAISGGTGPSSGNTIYF. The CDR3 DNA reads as TGTGCCATCAGTGGCGGTACAGGGCCCTCCTCTGGAAACACCATATATTTT.

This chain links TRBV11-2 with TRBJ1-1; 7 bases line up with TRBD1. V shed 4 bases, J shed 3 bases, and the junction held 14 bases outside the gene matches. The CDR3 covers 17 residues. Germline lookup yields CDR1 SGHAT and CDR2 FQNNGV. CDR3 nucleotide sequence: TGTGCCAGCAGCTACGGAGTAGGGGGCATTGTAGACACTGAAGCTTTCTTT. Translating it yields CASSYGVGGIVDTEAFF.

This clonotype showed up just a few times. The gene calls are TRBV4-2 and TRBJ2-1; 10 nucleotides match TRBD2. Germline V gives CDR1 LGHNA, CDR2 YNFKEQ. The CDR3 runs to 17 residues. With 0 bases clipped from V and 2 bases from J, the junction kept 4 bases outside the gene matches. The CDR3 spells CASSQESGRVPYNEQFF. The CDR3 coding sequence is TGTGCCAGCAGCCAAGAAAGCGGGAGGGTCCCCTACAATGAGCAGTTCTTC.

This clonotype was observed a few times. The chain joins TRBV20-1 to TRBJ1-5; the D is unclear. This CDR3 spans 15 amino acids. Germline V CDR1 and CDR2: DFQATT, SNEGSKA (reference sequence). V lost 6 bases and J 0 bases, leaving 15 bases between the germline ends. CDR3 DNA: TGCAGTGCCACGGACCGACGGACTAGCAATCAGCCCCAGCATTTT. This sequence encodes CSATDRRTSNQPQHF.

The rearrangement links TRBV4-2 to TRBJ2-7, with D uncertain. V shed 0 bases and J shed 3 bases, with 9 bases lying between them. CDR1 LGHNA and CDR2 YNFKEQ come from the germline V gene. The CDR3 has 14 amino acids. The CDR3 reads CASSQDGYDYEQYF. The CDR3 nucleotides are TGTGCCAGCAGCCAAGATGGCTATGACTACGAGCAGTACTTC.

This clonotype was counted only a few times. The CDR3 region is CASRPGLAMNEQFF. CDR3 sequence (DNA): TGTGCCAGCAGACCGGGACTGGCTATGAATGAGCAGTTCTTC. The J gene is TRBJ2-1, the V gene TRBV14; TRBD2 might be the D (6 bases). The germline gives CDR1 SGHDN, CDR2 FVKESK. Trimming pared 6 bases from V and 7 bases from J, leaving 16 bases between. The CDR3 consists of 14 residues.

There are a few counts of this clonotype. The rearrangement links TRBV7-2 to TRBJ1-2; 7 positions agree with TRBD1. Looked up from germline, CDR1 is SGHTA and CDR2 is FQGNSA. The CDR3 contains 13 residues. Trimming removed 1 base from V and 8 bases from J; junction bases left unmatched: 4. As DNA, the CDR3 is TGTGCCAGCAGCTTAGACAGGGGCCTCGGCTACACCTTC. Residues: CASSLDRGLGYTF.

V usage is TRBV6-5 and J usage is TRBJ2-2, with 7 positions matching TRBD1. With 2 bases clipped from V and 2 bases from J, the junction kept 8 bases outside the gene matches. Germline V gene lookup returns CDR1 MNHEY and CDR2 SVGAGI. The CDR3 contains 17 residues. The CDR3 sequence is CASSYTPGQPNTGELFF. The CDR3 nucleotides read TGTGCCAGCAGTTACACACCGGGACAGCCTAACACCGGGGAGCTGTTTTTT.

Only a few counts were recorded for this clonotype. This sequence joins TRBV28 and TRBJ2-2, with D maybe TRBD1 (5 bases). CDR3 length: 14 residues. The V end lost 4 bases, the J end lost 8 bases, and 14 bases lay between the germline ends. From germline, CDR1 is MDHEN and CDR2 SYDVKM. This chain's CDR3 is CASSSWGARGELFF. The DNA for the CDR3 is TGTGCCAGCAGTTCCTGGGGCGCACGAGGGGAGCTGTTTTTT.

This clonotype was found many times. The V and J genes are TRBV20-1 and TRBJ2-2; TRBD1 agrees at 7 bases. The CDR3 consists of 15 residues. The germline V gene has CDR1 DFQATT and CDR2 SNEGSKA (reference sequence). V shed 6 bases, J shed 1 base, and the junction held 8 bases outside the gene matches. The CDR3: CSAEDRRKNTGELFF. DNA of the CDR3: TGCAGTGCGGAGGACAGGAGAAAGAACACCGGGGAGCTGTTTTTT.

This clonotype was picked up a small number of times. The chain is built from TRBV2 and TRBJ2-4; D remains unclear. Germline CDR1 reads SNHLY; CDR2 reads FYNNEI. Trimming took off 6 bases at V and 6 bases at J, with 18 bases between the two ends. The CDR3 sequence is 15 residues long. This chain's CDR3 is CASRTLAGTRNIQYF. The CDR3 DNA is TGTGCCAGCAGGACCCTGGCAGGTACTCGAAACATTCAGTACTTC.

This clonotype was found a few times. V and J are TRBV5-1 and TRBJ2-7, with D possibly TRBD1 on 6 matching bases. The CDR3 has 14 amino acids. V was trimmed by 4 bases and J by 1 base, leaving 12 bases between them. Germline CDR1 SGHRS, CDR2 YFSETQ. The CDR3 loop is CASSLNGQSYEQYF. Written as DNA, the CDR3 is TGCGCCAGCAGCCTAAACGGACAGTCCTACGAGCAGTACTTC.

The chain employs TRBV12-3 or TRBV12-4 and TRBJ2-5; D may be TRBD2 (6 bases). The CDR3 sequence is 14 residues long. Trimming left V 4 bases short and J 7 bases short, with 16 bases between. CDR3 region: CASSSDYQRGTQYF. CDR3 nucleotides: TGTGCCAGCAGTTCGGACTACCAGAGGGGGACCCAGTACTTC.

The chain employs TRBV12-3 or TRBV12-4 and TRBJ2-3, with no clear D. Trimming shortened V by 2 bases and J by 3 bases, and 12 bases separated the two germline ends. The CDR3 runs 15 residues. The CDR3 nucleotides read TGTGCCAGCAGTTTATTTTTGATCGGGACAGATACGCAGTATTTT. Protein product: CASSLFLIGTDTQYF.

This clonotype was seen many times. The CDR3 region is CASRGAILTDTQYF. In nucleotides, the CDR3 is TGTGCCAGCAGGGGGGCGATACTCACAGATACGCAGTATTTT. The chain couples TRBV28 to TRBJ2-3; weak D call: TRBD1 (6 bases). Trimming shortened V by 6 bases and J by 2 bases, and 12 bases separated the two germline ends. The CDR3 runs 14 residues. CDR1 and CDR2 (germline): MDHEN, SYDVKM.

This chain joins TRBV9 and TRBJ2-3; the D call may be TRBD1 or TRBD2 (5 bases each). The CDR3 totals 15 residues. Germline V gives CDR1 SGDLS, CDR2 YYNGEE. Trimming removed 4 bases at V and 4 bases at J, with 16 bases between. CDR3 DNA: TGTGCCAGCAGCACTACCGGGACGGCTTCAGATACGCAGTATTTT. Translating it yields CASSTTGTASDTQYF.

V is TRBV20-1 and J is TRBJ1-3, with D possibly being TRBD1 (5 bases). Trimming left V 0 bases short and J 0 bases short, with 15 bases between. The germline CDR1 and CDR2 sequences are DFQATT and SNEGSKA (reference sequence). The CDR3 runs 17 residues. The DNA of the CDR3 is TGCAGTGCTAGAGATACTTTGGGGACCGACTCTGGAAACACCATATATTTT. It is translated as CSARDTLGTDSGNTIYF.